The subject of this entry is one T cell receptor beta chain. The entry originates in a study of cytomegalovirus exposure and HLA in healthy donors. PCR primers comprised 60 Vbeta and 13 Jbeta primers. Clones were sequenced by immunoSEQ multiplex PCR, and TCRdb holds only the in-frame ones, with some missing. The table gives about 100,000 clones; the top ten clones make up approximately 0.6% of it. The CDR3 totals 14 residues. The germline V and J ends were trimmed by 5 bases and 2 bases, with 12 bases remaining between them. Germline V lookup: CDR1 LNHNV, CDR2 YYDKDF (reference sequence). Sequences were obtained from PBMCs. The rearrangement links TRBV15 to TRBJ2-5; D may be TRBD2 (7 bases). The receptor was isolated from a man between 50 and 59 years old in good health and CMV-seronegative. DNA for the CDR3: TGTGCCACCAGCGAGGGGGGGCAGCAAGAGACCCAGTACTTC. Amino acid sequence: CATSEGGQQETQYF.